The sequence of this TCR beta chain was determined in a study of T cell responses to AZD1222 COVID-19 vaccine. Study-wide results and caveats: At study baseline, merely roughly 6 AZD1222 recipients were seropositive. After two AZD1222 doses, spike-specific TCR breadth and depth rose versus day 0. Females made up more of the donors, who were largely white British, and clonal diversity may have come out too low. Nearly half of spike-specific TCRs reportedly target unmutated variant regions.

Using immunoSEQ multiplex PCR, the repertoire was profiled, and TCRdb retains in-frame clones only, with some absent. The top ten clones hold over 8% of a sample with around 140,000 clones, under 95% of them seen once. Comments on this clone: Antigen specificity is unknown.

This CDR3 is built from 17 residues. The V end was cut by 4 bases, the J end by 0 bases, with 14 bases between. Per the germline V gene, CDR1 is SGHKS and CDR2 is YYEKEE (reference sequence). The chain carries TRBV5-5 and TRBJ1-6; D perhaps matches TRBD1 (6 bases). Here the sequenced sample was peripheral blood, taken on day 0 of AZD1222 vaccination. This TCR was recovered from an adult in good health. The CDR3 nucleotides read TGTGCCAGCAGCGGACAGCTCCCGAGCTCCTATAATTCACCCCTCCACTTT. Protein product: CASSGQLPSSYNSPLHF.